One sample yielded the 14 T cell receptor beta chains listed below, sequenced in a study of cytomegalovirus exposure and HLA in healthy donors. Researchers ran the PCR with 60 Vbeta and 13 Jbeta primers. Profiling relied on immunoSEQ multiplex PCR, and the TCRdb table lists in-frame clones only, not all of them. The repertoire holds a few hundred thousand clones, 84% seen once, with 2% to 2.5% in the top ten. Material for sequencing was PBMCs. Receptors originate from a woman aged 35 to 49 in good health and CMV-seropositive.

The gene calls are TRBV6-6 and TRBJ2-3; D gene uncertain. Germline values: CDR1 MNHNY, CDR2 SVGAGI (reference sequence). The length of the CDR3 is 14 residues. Trimming shortened V by 2 bases and J by 4 bases, and 10 bases separated the two germline ends. The CDR3 region is CASSYLGGSDTQYF. The CDR3 nucleotides read TGTGCCAGCAGTTACCTCGGCGGTTCAGATACGCAGTATTTT.

This chain connects TRBV7-2 to TRBJ2-1; no definite D call. The V gene lost 6 bases and the J gene lost 7 bases, with 10 bases spanning the gap. CDR1 is SGHTA, CDR2 FQGNSA, per germline. The CDR3 is 12 amino acids. The CDR3 DNA reads as TGTGCCAGCAGTCGTTTCGGGAATGAGCAGTTCTTC. It yields the protein CASSRFGNEQFF.

The chain links TRBV10-3 to TRBJ1-3, with D possibly being TRBD1 (5 bases). The CDR3 extends over 14 amino acids. Deletions cut 11 bases from V and 0 bases from J, with 14 bases between. Germline lookup yields CDR1 ENHRY and CDR2 SYGVKD. The CDR3 DNA is TGTGCCGTAAAAGGGGTTGACTCTGGAAACACCATATATTTT. Protein: CAVKGVDSGNTIYF.

The V gene is TRBV7-8, the J gene TRBJ2-3; 10 nucleotides align to TRBD2. This CDR3 spans 17 amino acids. Germline lookup yields CDR1 SGHVS and CDR2 FQNEAQ. The trim removed 7 bases at V and 5 bases at J, leaving 15 bases unmatched. CDR3 bases: TGTGCCAGCACCCTAGAAAGCGGGAGGGCCCTCGGAGATACGCAGTATTTT. Amino acid sequence: CASTLESGRALGDTQYF.

The V call is TRBV7-9, the J call TRBJ2-6; D gene unclear. Trimming took 3 bases from V and 0 from J, leaving 9 bases between them. The V gene's germline CDR1 is SEHNR and CDR2 FQNEAQ (reference sequence). The CDR3 is made up of 16 amino acids. The CDR3 is CASSLEFFSGANVLTF. CDR3 coding DNA: TGTGCCAGCAGCTTGGAGTTTTTCTCTGGGGCCAACGTCCTGACTTTC.

V gene TRBV7-2 combines with J gene TRBJ2-5; 7 nucleotides match TRBD2. J was trimmed by 3 bases and V by 5 bases; bases with no gene match: 6. Germline V gene sequence: CDR1 SGHTA, CDR2 FQGNSA. The CDR3 consists of 14 residues. The chain's CDR3 is CASSASGDKETQYF. The CDR3, as DNA: TGTGCCAGCAGCGCTAGCGGAGATAAAGAGACCCAGTACTTC.

The V and J genes are TRBV28 and TRBJ1-1; possibly TRBD1 for D (6 bases). The CDR3 runs to 12 residues. The V end lost 5 bases, the J end lost 5 bases, and 9 bases lay between the germline ends. The germline CDR1 and CDR2 sequences are MDHEN and SYDVKM. The CDR3: CASSPQGTEAFF. DNA for the CDR3: TGTGCCAGCAGTCCTCAGGGGACTGAAGCTTTCTTT. Based on the CDR3 plus reference TRBV28 and TRBJ1-1, the full variable domain is DVKVTQSSRYLVKRTGEKVFLECVQDMDHENMFWYRQDPGLGLRLIYFSYDVKMKEKGDIPEGYSVSREKKERFSLILESASTNQTSMYLCASSPQGTEAFFGQGTRLTVV.

V and J are TRBV29-1 and TRBJ2-1; D may be TRBD2 (6 bases). V lost 3 bases and J 4 bases, leaving 13 bases between the germline ends. Germline CDR1 and CDR2: SQVTM and ANQGSEA. The CDR3 covers 14 residues. The CDR3 DNA sequence: TGCAGCGTTGAGGAGGGGCGCGGATACAATGAGCAGTTCTTC. This gives the protein CSVEEGRGYNEQFF.

The V call is TRBV5-1, the J call TRBJ2-3; possible D gene TRBD2, 6 bases. Germline V lookup: CDR1 SGHRS, CDR2 YFSETQ. The CDR3 extends over 15 amino acids. The V gene lost 0 bases and the J gene lost 2 bases, with 10 bases spanning the gap. The CDR3 DNA sequence: TGCGCCAGCAGCTTGGGCGGGAAAAACACAGATACGCAGTATTTT. Its translation: CASSLGGKNTDTQYF.

This chain links TRBV19 with TRBJ2-7; 15 nucleotides align to TRBD2. Germline-derived CDR1 and CDR2 are LNHDA and SQIVND (reference sequence). Unmatched junction bases numbered 5, after V lost 2 bases and J lost 6 bases. CDR3 length equals 16 residues. The chain's CDR3 is CASSISWTSGGGEQYF. The CDR3, as DNA: TGTGCCAGTAGTATATCTTGGACTAGCGGGGGGGGCGAGCAGTACTTC.

This clone was observed a single time. The V gene is TRBV14, the J gene TRBJ1-1; 7 bases fit TRBD1. This CDR3 contains 19 residues. Germline CDR1 is SGHDN and CDR2 is FVKESK. V gave up 2 bases and J gave up 0 bases; unmatched junction bases: 15. CDR3 in amino acids: CASSQTSTPGQRMNTEAFF. Here the CDR3 DNA reads TGTGCCAGCAGCCAAACCTCAACTCCGGGACAGAGGATGAACACTGAAGCTTTCTTT.

The chain employs TRBV27 and TRBJ2-1; 8 bases map to TRBD2. Germline lookup yields CDR1 MNHEY and CDR2 SMNVEV (reference sequence). J lost 6 bases, V lost 3 bases, and 10 bases had no gene match. This CDR3 has 16 residues. CDR3 sequence (DNA): TGTGCCAGCAGTTTTCCCCAAGGGCTAGCGGGCAATGAGCAGTTCTTC. Protein sequence: CASSFPQGLAGNEQFF.

This clone was counted only a few times. The V and J genes are TRBV11-1 and TRBJ2-7; weak D call: TRBD2 (6 bases). Per germline, CDR1 SGHAT and CDR2 FQDESV (reference sequence). V dropped 6 bases and J dropped 2 bases, with 11 bases sitting between them. The CDR3 has 13 amino acids. The CDR3 bases are TGTGCCAGCAGGCGGGACCACCCCTACGAGCAGTACTTC. It specifies CASRRDHPYEQYF.

The J gene is TRBJ1-5, the V gene TRBV19, with 7 bases aligning to TRBD1. Germline lookup yields CDR1 LNHDA and CDR2 SQIVND (reference sequence). The CDR3 extends over 16 amino acids. With 5 bases clipped from V and 5 bases from J, the junction kept 12 bases outside the gene matches. CDR3 in DNA: TGTGCCAGTAGTTCCCGACAGGGACCAAAGGATCAGCCCCAGCATTTT. It is translated as CASSSRQGPKDQPQHF.